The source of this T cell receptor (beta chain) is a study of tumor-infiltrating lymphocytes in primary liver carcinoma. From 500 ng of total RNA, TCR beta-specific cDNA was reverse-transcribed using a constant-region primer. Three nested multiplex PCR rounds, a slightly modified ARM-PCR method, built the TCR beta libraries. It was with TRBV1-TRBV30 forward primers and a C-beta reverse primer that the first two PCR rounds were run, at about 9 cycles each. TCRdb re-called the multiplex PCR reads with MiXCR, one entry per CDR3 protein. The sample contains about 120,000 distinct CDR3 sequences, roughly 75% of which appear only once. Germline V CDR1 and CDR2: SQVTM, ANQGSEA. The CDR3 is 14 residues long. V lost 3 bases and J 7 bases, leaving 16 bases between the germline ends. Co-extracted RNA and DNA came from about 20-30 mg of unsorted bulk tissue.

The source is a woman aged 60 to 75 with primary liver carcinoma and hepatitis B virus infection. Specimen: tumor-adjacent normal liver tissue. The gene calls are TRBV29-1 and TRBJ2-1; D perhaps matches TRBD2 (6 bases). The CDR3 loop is CSVDLEGRENEQFF. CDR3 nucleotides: TGCAGCGTTGACCTGGAGGGTAGGGAAAATGAGCAGTTCTTC.